Listed below are T cell receptor beta chains from one sample, sequenced in a study of T cells in Graves' hyperthyroidism and ophthalmopathy. TCRdb used MiXCR to reprocess the multiplex PCR reads, holding one entry per CDR3 protein. The table records roughly 400,000 distinct CDR3 sequences, 11% to 15% of them present only once. What was sequenced was blood. The receptors here all came from a man aged 45-60 years with Graves' ophthalmopathy. CDR3s include the opening cysteine and the closing phenylalanine or tryptophan. D genes are given only for firm matches. Not every row has a clone size; where given, it reads once, few, many or a size class.

abundance	v_gene	j_gene	d_gene	CDR3nt	CDR3aa
many	TRBV18	TRBJ2-1	-	TGTGCCAGCTCAAAACCGATGGGCAATGAGCAGTTCTTC	CASSKPMGNEQFF
-	TRBV24-1	TRBJ2-2	TRBD1	TGTGCCACCAGCGGAAGACAGGGGCGGTCCGGGGAGCTGTTTTTT	CATSGRQGRSGELFF
few	TRBV6-5	TRBJ2-5	-	TGTGCCAGCAGTTACTCGAAAGCCGGGACGACTAAGACCCAGTACTTC	CASSYSKAGTTKTQYF
many	TRBV28	TRBJ2-7	TRBD2	TGTGCCAGCAGCCGCGGGAGGAGTCGGCGCTACGAGCAGTACTTC	CASSRGRSRRYEQYF
many	TRBV7-6	TRBJ2-5	TRBD2	TGTGCCAACAGCTTACGGGTTGCCGGACTAGCGATCGGAATGCAAGAGACCCAGTACTTC	CANSLRVAGLAIGMQETQYF
many	TRBV6-1	TRBJ1-5	TRBD1	TGTGCCAGCAGGGGGACAGGGGGCAATCAGCCCCAGCATTTT	CASRGTGGNQPQHF
many	TRBV10-1	TRBJ2-7	TRBD2	TGCGCCAGCAGTGATTTTGGTAGCGGGGCCCCCTACGAGCAGTACTTC	CASSDFGSGAPYEQYF
many	TRBV28	TRBJ2-2	-	TGTGCCAGCAGTTTCCCAGGGACCAACACCGGGGAGCTGTTTTTT	CASSFPGTNTGELFF
-	TRBV9	TRBJ1-2	-	TGTGCCAGCAGCGTAGTTCCCGCGCCCACTGGCAGCTATGGCTACACCTTC	CASSVVPAPTGSYGYTF
few	TRBV4-1	TRBJ2-2	-	TGCGCCAGCAGCCAAGATGGTAGCGGAAACACCGGGGAGCTGTTTTTT	CASSQDGSGNTGELFF
many	TRBV28	TRBJ2-7	-	TGTGCCACCGAAGGAGGTCGGGACGAGCAGTACTTC	CATEGGRDEQYF
many	TRBV5-1	TRBJ2-7	-	TGCGCCAGCAGCTTGGATCCAGCGCTTTCCTACGAGCAGTACTTC	CASSLDPALSYEQYF
-	TRBV3-1	TRBJ2-6	-	TGTGCCAGCAGCAAAAGGAGGGGTCTTAGCTCTGGGGCCAACGTCCTGACTTTC	CASSKRRGLSSGANVLTF
many	TRBV20-1	TRBJ2-1	TRBD1	TGCAGTGCTAGGGGGACAGGGTTTTATGAGCAGTTCTTC	CSARGTGFYEQFF
many	TRBV2	TRBJ2-5	-	TGTGCCAGCAGTTCCGACAGGAACCAAGAGACCCAGTACTTC	CASSSDRNQETQYF
many	TRBV28	TRBJ2-1	-	TGTGCCAGCAGACTACTCCGGGGCGAGCAGTTCTTC	CASRLLRGEQFF
-	TRBV7-3	TRBJ2-3	TRBD2	TGTGCCAGCAGCACCCCGACTAGCGGGGGGGCAAAAGGAGATACGCAGTATTTT	CASSTPTSGGAKGDTQYF
many	TRBV15	TRBJ1-2	-	TGTGCCACCAGCAGAGATAAGGGCGGCTATGGCTACACCTTC	CATSRDKGGYGYTF
many	TRBV2	TRBJ2-6	-	TGTGCCAGCAGTGAGGAAAGACTTATGGGGGCCAACGTCCTGACTTTC	CASSEERLMGANVLTF
-	TRBV11-2	TRBJ2-5	TRBD2	TGTGCCAGCAGCTTCACTAGCGGGCATACCGGGGAGACCCAGTACTTC	CASSFTSGHTGETQYF
many	TRBV5-1	TRBJ1-1	TRBD1	TGCGCCAGCAGCTTGGAGGGGGCCCTGAACACTGAAGCTTTCTTT	CASSLEGALNTEAFF
-	TRBV20-1	TRBJ1-5	-	TGCAGTGCTAGTCAATTTAAGGGGGATCGTAGCAATCAGCCCCAGCATTTT	CSASQFKGDRSNQPQHF
few	TRBV28	TRBJ1-1	-	TGTGCCAGCAGTTTCTTGCAGGTTAACACTGAAGCTTTCTTT	CASSFLQVNTEAFF
many	TRBV4-1	TRBJ2-7	TRBD2	TGCGCCAGCAGCCAACGGCGGGAGACTTACGAGCAGTACTTC	CASSQRRETYEQYF
many	TRBV3-1	TRBJ2-1	TRBD2	TGTGCCAGCAGCCAAGATCGGCTAGCGGGCAATGAGCAGTTCTTC	CASSQDRLAGNEQFF
many	TRBV11-3	TRBJ2-7	-	TGTGCCAGCCAACCTTGGGACGGTTCCTCCTACGAGCAGTACTTC	CASQPWDGSSYEQYF
-	TRBV9	TRBJ2-2	TRBD2	TGTGCCAGCAGCGTAGGAGGTCTAGCGGGAGCCGGGGAGCTGTTTTTT	CASSVGGLAGAGELFF
-	TRBV19	TRBJ2-3	TRBD1	TGTGCCAGTAGTCCGACAGGGGGAAGGACAGATACGCAGTATTTT	CASSPTGGRTDTQYF
many	TRBV20-1	TRBJ1-2	-	TGCAGTGCTCCAAAGGACTATGGCTACACCTTC	CSAPKDYGYTF
many	TRBV27	TRBJ2-7	-	TGTGCCAGTCAACTCAGGGGACAAGATTTCTACGAGCAGTACTTC	CASQLRGQDFYEQYF
few	TRBV9	TRBJ2-3	-	TGTGCCAGCAGCGTGAGAAGCGGGTCGACAGATACGCAGTATTTT	CASSVRSGSTDTQYF
-	TRBV5-6	TRBJ1-5	TRBD1	TGTGCCAGCAGCTTAAGGGGGCACGGCAATCAGCCCCAGCATTTT	CASSLRGHGNQPQHF
-	TRBV7-9	TRBJ2-3	TRBD2	TGTGCCAGCAGCTTCTGGACTAGTCATTCCACAGATACGCAGTATTTT	CASSFWTSHSTDTQYF
many	TRBV30	TRBJ1-1	-	TGTGCCTGGATCGGACAGTTGAACACTGAAGCTTTCTTT	CAWIGQLNTEAFF
many	TRBV18	TRBJ1-2	-	TGTGCCAGCTCACCAGGGTCAGACTATGGCTACACCTTC	CASSPGSDYGYTF
few	TRBV14	TRBJ1-1	-	TGTGCCAGCAGCCAAGAGATCCGGCTGCCATCAAACACTGAAGCTTTCTTT	CASSQEIRLPSNTEAFF
-	TRBV5-1	TRBJ2-5	-	TGCGCCAGCACAGGGACTGGTCACCAAGAGACCCAGTACTTC	CASTGTGHQETQYF
-	TRBV6-2/TRBV6-3	TRBJ2-1	-	TGTGCCAGCACCACGGTTGACGAGCAGTTCTTC	CASTTVDEQFF
-	TRBV11-2	TRBJ2-2	-	TGTGCCAGCAGCTTACGTAAATCGACCTTCAACACCGGGGAGCTGTTTTTT	CASSLRKSTFNTGELFF
once	TRBV19	TRBJ2-3	TRBD2	TGTGCCAGTAGTATATCTCGATTGAGCGGGAGGATGGGAGATACGCAGTATTTT	CASSISRLSGRMGDTQYF
many	TRBV28	TRBJ2-7	TRBD2	TGTGCCAGCAGTGGGGCGGTGTTGCTAGCGGGAGGGTGGGAGCAGTACTTC	CASSGAVLLAGGWEQYF
many	TRBV29-1	TRBJ1-1	TRBD1	TGCAGCGCACAAGACAGGGGGCTTCGTGCTTTCTTT	CSAQDRGLRAFF
-	TRBV20-1	TRBJ2-1	TRBD2	TGCAGTGCTAATCACCTAGCGGGAGCCTCCTACAATGAGCAGTTCTTC	CSANHLAGASYNEQFF
-	TRBV19	TRBJ2-2	-	TGTGCCAGTAGTATAGGGACGGGCTACACCGGGGAGCTGTTTTTT	CASSIGTGYTGELFF
many	TRBV7-9	TRBJ2-7	TRBD2	TGTGCCAGCAGCTCCGAACTAGCGGGAGTCTACTACGAGCAGTACTTC	CASSSELAGVYYEQYF
few	TRBV20-1	TRBJ2-1	TRBD2	TGCAGTGCTAGAGCATCCTTAGCGGGACCAGGATACAATGAGCAGTTCTTC	CSARASLAGPGYNEQFF
few	TRBV14	TRBJ2-3	TRBD1	TGTGCCAGCAGCCAGGGGAAGGGGGCCTACCGCACAGATACGCAGTATTTT	CASSQGKGAYRTDTQYF
-	TRBV20-1	TRBJ1-1	-	TGCAGTGCTAGCAAAGGACATTCGAACACTGAAGCTTTCTTT	CSASKGHSNTEAFF
few	TRBV29-1	TRBJ2-5	-	TGCAGCGTTCGAACACCTCAGTACCAAGAGACCCAGTACTTC	CSVRTPQYQETQYF
many	TRBV19	TRBJ2-3	TRBD2	TGTGCCAGTAGTATAAAGACGCTAGCGGGATTAAGCACAGATACGCAGTATTTT	CASSIKTLAGLSTDTQYF
many	TRBV7-8	TRBJ2-1	-	TGTGCCAGCAGCCCATGGTATGAGCAGTTCTTC	CASSPWYEQFF
-	TRBV15	TRBJ2-7	-	TGTGCCACCAGCAGAGACAGACAGGCAACCTACGAGCAGTACTTC	CATSRDRQATYEQYF
few	TRBV9	TRBJ2-2	TRBD2	TGTGCCAGCCTGGCGGGAGTCGAGGGCGGGGAGCTGTTTTTT	CASLAGVEGGELFF
many	TRBV2	TRBJ2-1	TRBD1	TGTGCCAGCAGAGACAGGGGAAGGTACAATGAGCAGTTCTTC	CASRDRGRYNEQFF
many	TRBV30	TRBJ2-1	-	TGTGCCTGGAGTGTCCTGGATGAGCAGTTCTTC	CAWSVLDEQFF